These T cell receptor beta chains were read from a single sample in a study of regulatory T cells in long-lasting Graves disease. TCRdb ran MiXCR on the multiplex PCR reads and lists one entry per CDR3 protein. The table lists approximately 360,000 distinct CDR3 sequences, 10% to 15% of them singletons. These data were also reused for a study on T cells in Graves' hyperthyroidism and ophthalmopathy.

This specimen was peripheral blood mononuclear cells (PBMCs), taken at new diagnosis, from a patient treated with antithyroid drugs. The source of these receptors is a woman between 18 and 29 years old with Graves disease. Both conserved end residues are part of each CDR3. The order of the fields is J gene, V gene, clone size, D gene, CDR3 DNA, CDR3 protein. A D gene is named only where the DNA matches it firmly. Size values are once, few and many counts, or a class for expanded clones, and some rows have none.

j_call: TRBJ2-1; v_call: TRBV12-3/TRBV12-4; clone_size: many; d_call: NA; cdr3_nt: TGTGCCAGCAGTTTTATCGGACTGGGCAATGAGCAGTTCTTC; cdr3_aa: CASSFIGLGNEQFF
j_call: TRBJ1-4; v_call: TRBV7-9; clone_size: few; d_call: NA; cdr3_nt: TGTGCCAGCAGCCCCCAGGATTTGGGGGCAACTAATGAAAAACTGTTTTTT; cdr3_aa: CASSPQDLGATNEKLFF
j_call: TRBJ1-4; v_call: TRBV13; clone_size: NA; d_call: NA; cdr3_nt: TGTGCCAGCAGCTTAGGGGGATTTGCAACTAATGAAAAACTGTTTTTT; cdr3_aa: CASSLGGFATNEKLFF
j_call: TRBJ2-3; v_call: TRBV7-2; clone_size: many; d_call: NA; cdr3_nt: TGTGCCAGCAGCTCCCCAGGGTTAGATACGCAGTATTTT; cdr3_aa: CASSSPGLDTQYF
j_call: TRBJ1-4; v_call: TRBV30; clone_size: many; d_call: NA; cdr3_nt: TGTGCCTGGAGTGTACTGGGGGAAAAACTGTTTTTT; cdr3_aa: CAWSVLGEKLFF
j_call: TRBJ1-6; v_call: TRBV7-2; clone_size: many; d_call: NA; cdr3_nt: TGTGCCAGCAGCTTAGCGCTAAGGAGGGGCCGGAGAAATTCACCCCTCCACTTT; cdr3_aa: CASSLALRRGRRNSPLHF
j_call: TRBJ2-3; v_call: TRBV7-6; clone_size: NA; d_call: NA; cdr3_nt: TGTGCCAGCAGCTTCAACCAGGGTTTAACAGATACGCAGTATTTT; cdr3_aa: CASSFNQGLTDTQYF
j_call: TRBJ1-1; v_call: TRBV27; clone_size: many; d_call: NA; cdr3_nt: TGTGCCAGCAGCCCCGCATCGTACACTGAAGCTTTCTTT; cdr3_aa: CASSPASYTEAFF
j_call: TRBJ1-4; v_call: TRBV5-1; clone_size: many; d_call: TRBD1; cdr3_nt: TGCGCCAGCAGCTTTACGACAGGGAGAACTAATGAAAAACTGTTTTTT; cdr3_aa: CASSFTTGRTNEKLFF
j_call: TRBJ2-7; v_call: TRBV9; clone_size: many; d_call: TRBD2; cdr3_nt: TGTGCCAGCAGCCAAGGGGGGACTAGCTCCTACGAGCAGTACTTC; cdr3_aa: CASSQGGTSSYEQYF
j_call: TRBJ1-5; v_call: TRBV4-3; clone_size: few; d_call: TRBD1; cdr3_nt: TGCGCCAGCAGCCCGAACCTAGGACAGGGTGGCAATCAGCCCCAGCATTTT; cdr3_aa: CASSPNLGQGGNQPQHF
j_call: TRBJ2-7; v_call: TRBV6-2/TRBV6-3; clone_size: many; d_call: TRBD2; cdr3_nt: TGTGCCAGCAGTTACTCGGGGCTAGCGGGAGACGAGCAGTACTTC; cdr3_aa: CASSYSGLAGDEQYF
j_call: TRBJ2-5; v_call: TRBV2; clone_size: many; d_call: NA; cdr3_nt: TGTGCCAGCAGGCTGACAGGTGGAGAAGAGACCCAGTACTTC; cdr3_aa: CASRLTGGEETQYF
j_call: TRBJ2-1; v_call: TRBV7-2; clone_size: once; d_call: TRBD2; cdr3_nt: TGTGCCAGCAGCTTAGCTTTCCGGGGACTAGCGGGAGGAGGTCGGGGTGAGCAGTTCTTC; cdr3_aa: CASSLAFRGLAGGGRGEQFF
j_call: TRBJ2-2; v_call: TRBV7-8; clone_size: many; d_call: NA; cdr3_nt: TGTGCCAGCAGCACCCGACGGGTAGCGAACACCGGGGAGCTGTTTTTT; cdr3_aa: CASSTRRVANTGELFF
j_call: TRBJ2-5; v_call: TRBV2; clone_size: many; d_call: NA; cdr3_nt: TGTGCCAGCAGTGAATTTCGAGAGACCCAGTACTTC; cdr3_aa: CASSEFRETQYF
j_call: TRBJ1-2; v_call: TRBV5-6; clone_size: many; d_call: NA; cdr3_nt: TGTGCCAGCAGCTCCGGGCCTTCCCACTATGGCTACACCTTC; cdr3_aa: CASSSGPSHYGYTF
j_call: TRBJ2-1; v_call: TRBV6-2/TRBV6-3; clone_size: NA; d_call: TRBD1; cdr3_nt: TGTGCCAGCAACGACATCATCACCGGGACAGGTGCCTACAATGAGCAGTTCTTC; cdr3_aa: CASNDIITGTGAYNEQFF
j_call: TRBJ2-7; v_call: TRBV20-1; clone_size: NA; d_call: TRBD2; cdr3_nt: TGCAGTGCTAGATATAAGGCGGCGGGAGTCTACGAGCAGTACTTC; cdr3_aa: CSARYKAAGVYEQYF
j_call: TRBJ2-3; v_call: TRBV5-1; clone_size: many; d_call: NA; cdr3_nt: TGCGCCAGCAGCTCCGGGACTGCAATTGGGGATACGCAGTATTTT; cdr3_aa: CASSSGTAIGDTQYF
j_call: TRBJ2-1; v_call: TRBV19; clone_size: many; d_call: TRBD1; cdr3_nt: TGTGCCAGTAGTACCCGGGACAGGGCCTGGTACAATGAGCAGTTCTTC; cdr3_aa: CASSTRDRAWYNEQFF
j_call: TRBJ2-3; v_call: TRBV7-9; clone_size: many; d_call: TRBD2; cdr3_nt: TGTGCCAGCACCGGGACTAGCGGGGAAGATACGCAGTATTTT; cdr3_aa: CASTGTSGEDTQYF
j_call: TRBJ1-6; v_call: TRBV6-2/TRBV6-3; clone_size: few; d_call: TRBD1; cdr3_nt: TGTGCCAGCAGTTCCACACGCGGGACAGGGGGCAGAGGCTCACCCCTCCACTTT; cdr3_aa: CASSSTRGTGGRGSPLHF
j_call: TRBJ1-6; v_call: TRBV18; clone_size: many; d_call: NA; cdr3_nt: TGTGCCAGCTCAGCCGGGACTTTTAATTCACCCCTCCACTTT; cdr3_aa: CASSAGTFNSPLHF
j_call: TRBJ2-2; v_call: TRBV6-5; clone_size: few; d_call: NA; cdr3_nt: TGTGCCAGCAGTTACTCGAGAGACACCGGGGAGCTGTTTTTT; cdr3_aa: CASSYSRDTGELFF
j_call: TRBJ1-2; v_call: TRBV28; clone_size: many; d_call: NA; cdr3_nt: TGTGCCAGCAGGATGAACTATGGCTACACCTTC; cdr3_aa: CASRMNYGYTF
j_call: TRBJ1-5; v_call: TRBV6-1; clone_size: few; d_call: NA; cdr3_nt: TGTGCCAGCAGCAATTCTCAGGAGGCATCTCATCAGCCCCAGCATTTT; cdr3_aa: CASSNSQEASHQPQHF
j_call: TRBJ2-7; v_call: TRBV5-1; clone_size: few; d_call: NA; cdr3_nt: TGCGCCAGCAGCTTGGCATACAGGGACTACGAGCAGTACTTC; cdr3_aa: CASSLAYRDYEQYF
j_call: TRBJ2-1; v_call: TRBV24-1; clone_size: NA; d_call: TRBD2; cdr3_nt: TGTGCCACCAGTGATGTAACTAGCGGGCGGGGGGGCAATGAGCAGTTCTTC; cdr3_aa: CATSDVTSGRGGNEQFF
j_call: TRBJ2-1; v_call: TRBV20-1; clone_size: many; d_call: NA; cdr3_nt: TGCAGTGCTAGAGGACAGGGACTCTACAATGAGCAGTTCTTC; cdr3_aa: CSARGQGLYNEQFF
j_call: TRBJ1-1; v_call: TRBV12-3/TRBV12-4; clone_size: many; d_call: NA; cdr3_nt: TGTGCCAGCACCCTACAGGGAAGCACTGAAGCTTTCTTT; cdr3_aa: CASTLQGSTEAFF
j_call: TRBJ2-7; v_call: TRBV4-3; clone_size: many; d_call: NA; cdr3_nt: TGCGCCAGCAGCCAAGATTTTTCAGGGGTCAGTCACTACGAGCAGTACTTC; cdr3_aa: CASSQDFSGVSHYEQYF
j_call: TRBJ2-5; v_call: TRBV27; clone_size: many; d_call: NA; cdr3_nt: TGTGCCAGCAGCCACTCCCAGGGTGAGACCCAGTACTTC; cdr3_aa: CASSHSQGETQYF
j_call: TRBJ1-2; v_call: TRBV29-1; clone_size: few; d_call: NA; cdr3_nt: TGCAGCGCCCGGGGCCCCGGGGAAAGATCTCGCGGCTACACCTTC; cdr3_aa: CSARGPGERSRGYTF
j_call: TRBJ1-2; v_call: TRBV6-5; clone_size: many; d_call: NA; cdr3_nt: TGTGCCAGCAGTTACGGGGATGGCTACACCTTC; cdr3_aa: CASSYGDGYTF
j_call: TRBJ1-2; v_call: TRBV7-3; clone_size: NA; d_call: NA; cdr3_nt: TGTGCCAGCAGCCAAGGGGGGGAGAGGAACTATGGCTACACCTTC; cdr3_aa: CASSQGGERNYGYTF
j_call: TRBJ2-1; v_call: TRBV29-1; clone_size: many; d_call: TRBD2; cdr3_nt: TGCAGCGTTGTGACTAGCGGGAGGAATGAGCAGTTCTTC; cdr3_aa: CSVVTSGRNEQFF
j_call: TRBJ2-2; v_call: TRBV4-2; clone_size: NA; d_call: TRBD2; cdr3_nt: TGTGCCAGCAGCCAAGAATCGGGGGGCACCGGGGAGCTGTTTTTT; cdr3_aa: CASSQESGGTGELFF
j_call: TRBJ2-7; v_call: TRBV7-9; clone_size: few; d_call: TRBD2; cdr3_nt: TGTGCCAGCAGCTTTGCTAGCGGGAACCACGAGCAGTACTTC; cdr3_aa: CASSFASGNHEQYF
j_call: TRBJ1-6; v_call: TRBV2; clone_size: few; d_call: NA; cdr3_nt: TGTGCCAGCAAAGCGGCCCCCGATTCACCCCTCCACTTT; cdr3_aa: CASKAAPDSPLHF
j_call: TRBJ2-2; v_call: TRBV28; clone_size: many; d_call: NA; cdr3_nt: TGTGCCAGCAGTCCAAGCTATGGGAAGAACACCGGGGAGCTGTTTTTT; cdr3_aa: CASSPSYGKNTGELFF
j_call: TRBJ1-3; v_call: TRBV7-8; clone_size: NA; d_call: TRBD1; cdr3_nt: TGTGCCAGCAGCCACACAAGGACAGGGCAAGCTGGAAACACCATATATTTT; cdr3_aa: CASSHTRTGQAGNTIYF
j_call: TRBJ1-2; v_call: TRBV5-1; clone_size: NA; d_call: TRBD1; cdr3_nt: TGCGCCAGCAGCTCCACCGGGACAGGGGGCGCCTTCTATGGCTACACCTTC; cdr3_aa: CASSSTGTGGAFYGYTF